A selection of T cell receptor beta chains follows, all from one sample in a study of T cell repertoires in cytomegalovirus infection. MiXCR, applied by TCRdb to the reads, yields one record per CDR3 protein. The sample carries 200,000 to 300,000 distinct CDR3 sequences, 9.1% recorded once. Sequenced sample: PBMCs. These receptors came from a human donor in good health (CMV status not recorded). Some clones in this sample may be carry-over from other donors' samples. Both conserved end residues are trimmed from each CDR3. The D gene is left open where the match is weak.

d_gene: NA
v_gene: TRBV4-3
CDR3aa: ASSATENTEAF

d_gene: NA
v_gene: TRBV7-9
CDR3aa: ASSLARDNTEAF

d_gene: TRBD1
v_gene: TRBV5-4
CDR3aa: ASSRAGGVESYEQY

d_gene: NA
v_gene: TRBV29-1
CDR3aa: SSRESGNGEQF

d_gene: TRBD2
v_gene: TRBV7-2
CDR3aa: ASSKNTSGRRYEQY

d_gene: NA
v_gene: TRBV7-8
CDR3aa: ASSLELIGFTEAF

d_gene: NA
v_gene: TRBV7-2
CDR3aa: ASSLELLRETQY

d_gene: TRBD2
v_gene: TRBV14
CDR3aa: ASSQGNSGRGKDTQY

d_gene: NA
v_gene: TRBV12-5
CDR3aa: ASGSGGGGNEQY

d_gene: NA
v_gene: TRBV20-1
CDR3aa: SAWRGSNTEAF

d_gene: TRBD2
v_gene: TRBV28
CDR3aa: ASTRPGLAGGLSYNEQF

d_gene: NA
v_gene: TRBV7-8
CDR3aa: ASSLFASGTNTEAF

d_gene: NA
v_gene: TRBV7-9
CDR3aa: ASSTGTGTNTQY

d_gene: TRBD1
v_gene: TRBV2
CDR3aa: ASSGGQGVRIPLH

d_gene: NA
v_gene: TRBV14
CDR3aa: ASSQGKGWTLHNEQF

d_gene: NA
v_gene: TRBV25-1
CDR3aa: ASSEGGKGNTEAF

d_gene: NA
v_gene: TRBV7-9
CDR3aa: ASSPGGTSRETQY

d_gene: NA
v_gene: TRBV7-2
CDR3aa: ASSLEGFLTGELF

d_gene: NA
v_gene: TRBV19
CDR3aa: ASSNPSGRPLEQY

d_gene: NA
v_gene: TRBV7-8
CDR3aa: ASSLRMGSPLH

d_gene: TRBD2
v_gene: TRBV20-1
CDR3aa: SAVPGLATYNEQF

d_gene: NA
v_gene: TRBV5-1
CDR3aa: ASRRSVGDRNYGYT

d_gene: NA
v_gene: TRBV24-1
CDR3aa: ATSDTSEQF

d_gene: NA
v_gene: TRBV12-3/TRBV12-4
CDR3aa: ASSLRGGGDTQY

d_gene: TRBD2
v_gene: TRBV7-2
CDR3aa: ASSLEERGAQY

d_gene: NA
v_gene: TRBV6-2/TRBV6-3
CDR3aa: ASVPLGRVMNTEAF